At least ten counts were recorded for the clone carrying this TCR beta chain. RNA transcripts were the template for amplifying TCR beta CDR3 regions. In the first-round RT-PCR of the TCR CDR3, the HTBI primer set was used. TCRdb re-called the multiplex PCR reads through MiXCR, storing one row per CDR3 protein. The table has more than 350,000 distinct CDR3 sequences, about 14% seen once; the top ten hold around 20%. This sample is drawn from a study of T cells in Graves' hyperthyroidism and ophthalmopathy. The V segment lost 4 bases and the J segment 2 bases; nucleotides outside the gene matches: 6. This CDR3 contains 15 residues. The germline CDR1 and CDR2 sequences are MDHEN and SYDVKM.

V and J are TRBV28 and TRBJ2-3; TRBD2 aligns across 7 bases. The sequence was collected from a woman under 40 with Graves' ophthalmopathy. The sequenced material came from blood. For the CDR3, the DNA is TGTGCCAGCAGTTCCCGGGGGGAGACCACAGATACGCAGTATTTT. Translation gives CASSSRGETTDTQYF.